This passage covers 22 T cell receptor beta chains from one sample sequenced in a study of vaccination effects on CD4 cells after COVID-19. Profiling relied on immunoSEQ multiplex PCR, and the TCRdb table lists in-frame clones only, not all of them. The table includes 30,000 to 35,000 clones, roughly 72% detected once. Sequencing in the ViraFEST assay came after antigen-specific CD4+ T cells had been expanded with viral peptide pools, which were used to stimulate PBMC. Cells that had been cultured for 10 days were the source of isolated CD4+ T cells. Having tested negative for nucleocapsid antibodies, the vaccine recipients showed no prior SARS-CoV-2 infection. These TCRs' antigens remain unknown. Material: CD4+ T cells from PBMCs cultured with HCoV-OC43 spike peptides, obtained before COVID-19 vaccination. Sample subset: HCoV-OC43 spike overlapping peptide pool stimulation. The receptors were gathered from a human donor who received a COVID-19 vaccine.

The J gene is TRBJ2-7, the V gene TRBV6-5, with 10 bases lining up with TRBD2. The trim removed 2 bases at V and 4 bases at J, leaving 8 bases unmatched. Per germline, CDR1 MNHEY and CDR2 SVGAGI. CDR3 size: 16 residues. The CDR3 sequence: CASSYNLAGEAYEQYF. The CDR3, as DNA: TGTGCCAGCAGTTACAACCTAGCGGGAGAGGCATACGAGCAGTACTTC.

This sequence joins TRBV30 and TRBJ1-2, with 7 bases matching TRBD1. There are 13 residues in the CDR3. Unmatched junction bases numbered 9, after V lost 2 bases and J lost 9 bases. Germline assignment: CDR1 GTSNPN and CDR2 SVGIG (reference sequence). The CDR3 sequence: CAWSIPQGMRYTF. The CDR3 DNA follows: TGTGCCTGGAGTATCCCACAGGGGATGCGCTACACCTTC.

The chain recombines TRBV19 with TRBJ2-4; TRBD1 aligns across 7 bases. The V gene end was trimmed by 2 bases and the J gene end by 0 bases; junction bases not matched to a gene: 13. This CDR3 has 19 amino acids. The germline V gene encodes CDR1 LNHDA and CDR2 SQIVND (reference sequence). The CDR3: CASSIRWQGQSVAKNIQYF. The CDR3 nucleotides are TGTGCCAGTAGTATAAGGTGGCAGGGACAGTCCGTAGCCAAAAACATTCAGTACTTC.

The chain employs TRBV11-2 and TRBJ2-2; 7 nucleotides line up with TRBD1. V gave up 5 bases and J gave up 0 bases; unmatched junction bases: 6. The CDR3 runs 16 residues. In germline, CDR1 is SGHAT, CDR2 FQNNGV. CDR3 region: CASSLGQAANTGELFF. The CDR3 nucleotides read TGTGCCAGCAGCCTTGGACAGGCCGCGAACACCGGGGAGCTGTTTTTT.

This chain connects TRBV29-1 to TRBJ1-1; D unresolved. The V gene lost 2 bases and the J gene lost 5 bases, with 9 bases spanning the gap. The V gene's germline CDR1 is SQVTM and CDR2 ANQGSEA. This CDR3 spans 12 amino acids. Written as DNA, the CDR3 is TGCAGCGTTGAAAAACGGCGAACTGAAGCTTTCTTT. This sequence encodes CSVEKRRTEAFF.

A few counts support this clone. The chain joins TRBV5-1 to TRBJ2-7; D not resolved. Germline lookup yields CDR1 SGHRS and CDR2 YFSETQ. The CDR3 is 13 amino acids. Trimming took 6 bases from V and 1 from J, leaving 11 bases between them. The CDR3: CASTHPGSYEQYF. CDR3 DNA sequence: TGCGCCAGCACTCACCCTGGATCCTACGAGCAGTACTTC.

The genes are TRBV6-5 and TRBJ1-2; no reliable D call. Germline loops: CDR1 MNHEY, CDR2 SVGAGI. V was clipped by 0 bases and J by 0 bases, with 5 bases between them. This CDR3 has 14 amino acids. This CDR3 is CASSYSTANYGYTF. Here the CDR3 DNA reads TGTGCCAGCAGTTACTCAACAGCTAACTATGGCTACACCTTC.

The chain recombines TRBV28 with TRBJ1-1, with D maybe TRBD1 (5 bases). This CDR3 spans 15 amino acids. Germline CDR1 MDHEN, CDR2 SYDVKM. Deletions cut 11 bases from V and 5 bases from J, with 24 bases between. CDR3 bases: TGTGCCGCCCTTGGGGGAAGTAGGGGTGGAACTGAAGCTTTCTTT. Translated, it gives CAALGGSRGGTEAFF. Looking up the rest from reference TRBV28 and TRBJ1-1 gives the full variable domain: DVKVTQSSRYLVKRTGEKVFLECVQDMDHENMFWYRQDPGLGLRLIYFSYDVKMKEKGDIPEGYSVSREKKERFSLILESASTNQTSMYLCAALGGSRGGTEAFFGQGTRLTVV.

The rearrangement links TRBV4-3 to TRBJ2-1; D call uncertain. Per germline, CDR1 LGHNA and CDR2 YSLEER. Trimming left V 0 bases short and J 0 bases short, with 9 bases between. There are 16 residues in the CDR3. This CDR3 reads CASSQDAVRSYNEQFF. DNA of the CDR3: TGCGCCAGCAGCCAAGATGCCGTTCGCTCCTACAATGAGCAGTTCTTC.

The CDR3 protein is CASSDPRPPHGYTF. In DNA, the CDR3 is TGTGCCAGCAGCGACCCGAGACCGCCGCATGGCTACACCTTC. The chain uses TRBV5-4 and TRBJ1-2; D is unclear. This CDR3 is built from 14 residues. Per the germline V gene, CDR1 is SGHNT and CDR2 is YYREEE (reference sequence). Trimming stripped 4 bases from V and 6 bases from J, with 16 bases between.

The J gene is TRBJ1-1, the V gene TRBV3-1 (or the pseudogene TRBV3-2); TRBD1 matches 9 bases. V gave up 3 bases and J gave up 0 bases; unmatched junction bases: 8. This CDR3 comprises 17 residues. Looked up from germline, CDR1 is LGHDT and CDR2 is YNNKEL (reference sequence). CDR3 in amino acids: CASSQWWTGVMNTEAFF. CDR3 nucleotide sequence: TGTGCCAGCAGCCAGTGGTGGACAGGGGTTATGAACACTGAAGCTTTCTTT.

The rearrangement links TRBV30 to TRBJ1-2; D uncertain. Between the trimmed V and J ends, which lost 4 bases and 5 bases, there was a span of 17 bases. This CDR3 is built from 14 residues. Germline assignment: CDR1 GTSNPN and CDR2 SVGIG (reference sequence). CDR3 in DNA: TGTGCCTGGACTCATAATAACGGATTGTATGGCTACACCTTC. This gives the protein CAWTHNNGLYGYTF.

This clone was observed many times. The chain couples TRBV5-1 to TRBJ1-2; no reliable D call. CDR1 and CDR2 (germline): SGHRS, YFSETQ. This CDR3 has 14 amino acids. The V end was cut by 0 bases, the J end by 4 bases, with 10 bases between. The CDR3 nucleotides are TGCGCCAGCAGCTTGGAAGGTCCAGCCTATGGCTACACCTTC. Amino acids: CASSLEGPAYGYTF.

This clone was seen a handful of times. This chain joins TRBV7-2 and TRBJ1-2, with TRBD1 matching 7 bases. The germline gives CDR1 SGHTA, CDR2 FQGNSA. This CDR3 comprises 13 residues. After removal of 6 bases from V and 8 bases from J, the junction contained 9 bases not matched to a gene. As DNA, the CDR3 is TGTGCCAGCAGATGGGAGGGGGCTAACGGCTACACCTTC. It codes for CASRWEGANGYTF.

This sequence joins TRBV7-9 and TRBJ1-4, with D possibly being TRBD1 (6 bases). CDR1 SEHNR and CDR2 FQNEAQ come from the germline V gene (reference sequence). The CDR3 has 14 amino acids. V lost 3 bases and J 8 bases, leaving 13 bases between the germline ends. CDR3 sequence reads: CASSFQGLREKLFF. DNA for the CDR3: TGTGCCAGCAGCTTCCAGGGGCTAAGGGAAAAACTGTTTTTT.

The rearrangement uses TRBV7-9 and TRBJ1-2, with D unclear. The CDR3 extends over 11 amino acids. Trimming removed 7 bases from V and 11 bases from J, with 14 bases in between. Germline CDR1 and CDR2: SEHNR and FQNEAQ (reference sequence). CDR3 bases: TGTGCCAGCACCCCCGGGGTAGGGTACACCTTC. It yields the protein CASTPGVGYTF.

This chain uses TRBV5-4 with TRBJ1-1; perhaps TRBD1 as D (5 bases). The V gene lost 2 bases and the J gene lost 1 base, with 6 bases spanning the gap. Germline values: CDR1 SGHNT, CDR2 YYREEE (reference sequence). The CDR3 is made up of 13 amino acids. CDR3 amino acids: CASSFDRNTEAFF. CDR3 coding DNA: TGTGCCAGCAGCTTTGACAGGAACACTGAAGCTTTCTTT.

The V gene is TRBV18, the J gene TRBJ2-2; 9 bases align to TRBD2. Germline CDR1 is KGHSH and CDR2 is LQKENI. There are 16 residues in the CDR3. The ends lost 2 bases at V and 6 bases at J; junction bases unmatched: 7. CDR3 nucleotides: TGTGCCAGCTCACCAGGGATAGCGGGAGTGGCCGGGGAGCTGTTTTTT. Protein sequence: CASSPGIAGVAGELFF.

The V and J genes are TRBV7-9 and TRBJ2-2, with 9 bases identical to TRBD2. J gave up 5 bases and V 3 bases, and 7 bases lay outside the gene matches. This CDR3 region has 16 residues. CDR1 and CDR2 (germline): SEHNR, FQNEAQ (reference sequence). The CDR3 DNA follows: TGTGCCAGCAGCTTGTATAGCGGGAGAGGAACCGGGGAGCTGTTTTTT. Amino acid sequence: CASSLYSGRGTGELFF.

The chain carries TRBV2 and TRBJ2-7; 10 nucleotides line up with TRBD1. CDR1 SNHLY and CDR2 FYNNEI come from the germline V gene. The CDR3 spans 15 residues. Germline trimming cut 4 bases from V and 0 bases from J; bases unmatched to any gene: 3. CDR3 sequence (DNA): TGTGCCAGCAGTGTGGGACAGGGGACCTCCTACGAGCAGTACTTC. It encodes CASSVGQGTSYEQYF. The whole variable domain, filled in from reference TRBV2 and TRBJ2-7, reads EPEVTQTPSHQVTQMGQEVILRCVPISNHLYFYWYRQILGQKVEFLVSFYNNEISEKSEIFDDQFSVERPDGSNFTLKIRSTKLEDSAMYFCASSVGQGTSYEQYFGPGTRLTVT.

This clone has just a few counts. This sequence joins TRBV28 and TRBJ1-6; 9 bases align to TRBD1. The germline V gene encodes CDR1 MDHEN and CDR2 SYDVKM. The J segment lost 14 bases and the V segment lost 6 bases, leaving 11 bases of the junction unmatched. The CDR3 has 14 amino acids. Here the CDR3 DNA reads TGTGCCAGCAGCCCCGGGACAGGGCTTGGGGCCCTCCACTTT. It yields the protein CASSPGTGLGALHF.

This chain connects TRBV9 to TRBJ2-7; D unresolved. Trimming took 0 bases from V and 4 from J, leaving 8 bases between them. CDR1 SGDLS and CDR2 YYNGEE come from the germline V gene. The CDR3 is 13 amino acids. This CDR3 is CASSVDTTYEQYF. CDR3 nucleotides: TGTGCCAGCAGCGTAGATACGACTTACGAGCAGTACTTC.